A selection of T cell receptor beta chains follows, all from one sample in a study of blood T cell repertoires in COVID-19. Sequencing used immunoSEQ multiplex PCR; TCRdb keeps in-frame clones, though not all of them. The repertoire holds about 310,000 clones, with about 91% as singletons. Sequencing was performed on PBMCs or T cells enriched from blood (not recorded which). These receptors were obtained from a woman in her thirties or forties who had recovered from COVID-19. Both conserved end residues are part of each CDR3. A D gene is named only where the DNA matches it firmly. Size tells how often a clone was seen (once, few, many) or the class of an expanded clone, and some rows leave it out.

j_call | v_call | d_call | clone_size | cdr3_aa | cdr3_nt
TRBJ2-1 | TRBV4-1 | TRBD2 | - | CASSQAGLAGANEQFF | TGCGCCAGCAGCCAAGCGGGACTAGCGGGAGCCAATGAGCAGTTCTTC
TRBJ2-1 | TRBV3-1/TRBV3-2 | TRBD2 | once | CASSQDMPLAGYNEQFF | TGTGCCAGCAGCCAAGATATGCCCCTAGCGGGGTACAATGAGCAGTTCTTC
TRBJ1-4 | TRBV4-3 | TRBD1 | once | CASSKSGTVNEKLFF | TGCGCCAGCAGCAAGTCCGGGACAGTCAATGAAAAACTGTTTTTT
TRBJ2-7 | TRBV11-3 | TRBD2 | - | CASSLGTSYYEQYF | TGTGCCAGCAGCCTCGGGACTAGCTACTACGAGCAGTACTTC
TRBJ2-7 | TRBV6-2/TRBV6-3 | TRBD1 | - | CASSRTGVEQYF | TGTGCCAGCAGCAGGACAGGGGTCGAGCAGTACTTC
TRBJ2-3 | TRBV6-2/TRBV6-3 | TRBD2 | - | CASSSGLTDTQYF | TGTGCCAGCAGTTCGGGACTAACAGATACGCAGTATTTT
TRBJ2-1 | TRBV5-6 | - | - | CASSLGSRNEQFF | TGTGCCAGCAGCTTGGGGTCGCGCAATGAGCAGTTCTTC
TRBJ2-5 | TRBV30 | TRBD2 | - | CACTRTSGGAWETQYF | TGTGCCTGTACCAGGACTAGCGGGGGGGCATGGGAGACCCAGTACTTC
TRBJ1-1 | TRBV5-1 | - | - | CASSSPQQNTEAFF | TGCGCCAGCAGCTCCCCCCAACAGAACACTGAAGCTTTCTTT
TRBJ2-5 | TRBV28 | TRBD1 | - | CASSRTGGKETQYF | TGTGCCAGCAGTCGGACAGGGGGGAAGGAGACCCAGTACTTC
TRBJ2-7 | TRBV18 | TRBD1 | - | CASSPISGTAYEQYF | TGTGCCAGCTCACCTATCTCCGGGACAGCCTACGAGCAGTACTTC
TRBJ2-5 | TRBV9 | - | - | CASSVALTGVGQETQYF | TGTGCCAGCAGCGTAGCTCTGACGGGAGTGGGACAAGAGACCCAGTACTTC
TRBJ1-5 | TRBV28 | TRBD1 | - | CATGQGRNQPQHF | TGTGCCACCGGACAGGGACGCAATCAGCCCCAGCATTTT
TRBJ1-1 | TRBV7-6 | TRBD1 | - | CASSPMLGTGYTEAFF | TGTGCCAGCAGCCCTATGCTAGGGACAGGCTACACTGAAGCTTTCTTT
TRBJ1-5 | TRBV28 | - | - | CASKGSRYQPQHF | TGTGCCAGCAAAGGGAGCAGGTATCAGCCCCAGCATTTT
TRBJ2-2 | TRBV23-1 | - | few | CASSHPHGGAGELFF | TGCGCCAGCAGTCACCCTCACGGAGGCGCCGGGGAGCTGTTTTTT
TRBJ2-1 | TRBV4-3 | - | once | CASSQDPGSTYNEQFF | TGCGCCAGCAGCCAAGACCCGGGTTCTACCTACAATGAGCAGTTCTTC
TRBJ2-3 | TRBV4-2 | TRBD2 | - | CASSQRVSRAGGADTQYF | TGTGCCAGCAGCCAACGAGTCTCTAGGGCGGGAGGGGCAGATACGCAGTATTTT
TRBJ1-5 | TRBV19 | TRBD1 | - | CASKGQTEDGKSNQPQHF | TGTGCCAGTAAGGGACAGACCGAGGACGGCAAAAGCAATCAGCCCCAGCATTTT
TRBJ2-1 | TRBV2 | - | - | CASSDGQGSSYNEQFF | TGTGCCAGCAGTGACGGGCAGGGGTCTTCCTACAATGAGCAGTTCTTC
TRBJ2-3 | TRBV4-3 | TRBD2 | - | CASSQGPSGRVDTDTQYF | TGCGCCAGCAGCCAAGGGCCTAGCGGGAGGGTTGACACAGATACGCAGTATTTT
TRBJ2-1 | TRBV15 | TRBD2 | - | CATSREREVRYNEQFF | TGTGCCACCAGCAGAGAACGGGAGGTTAGGTACAATGAGCAGTTCTTC
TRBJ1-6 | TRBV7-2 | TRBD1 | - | CASSPRTGTTPLHF | TGTGCCAGCAGCCCCCGGACAGGGACTACACCCCTCCACTTT
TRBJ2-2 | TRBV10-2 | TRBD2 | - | CASRGLADTGELFF | TGCGCCAGCAGGGGACTAGCAGACACCGGGGAGCTGTTTTTT
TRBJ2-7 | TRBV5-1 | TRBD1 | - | CASSPGQGAREQYF | TGCGCCAGCAGCCCGGGACAGGGGGCTCGAGAGCAGTACTTC
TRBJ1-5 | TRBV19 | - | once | CASSEDKNQPQHF | TGTGCCAGTAGTGAGGACAAAAATCAGCCCCAGCATTTT
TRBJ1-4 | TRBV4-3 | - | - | CASSQSPLRNEKLFF | TGCGCCAGCAGCCAAAGTCCTCTGAGGAATGAAAAACTGTTTTTT
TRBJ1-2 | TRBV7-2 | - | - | CASSGGGVNYGYTF | TGTGCCAGCAGCGGGGGGGGAGTTAACTATGGCTACACCTTC
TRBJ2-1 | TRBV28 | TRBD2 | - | CASRIFPAGGDEQFF | TGTGCCAGCAGGATCTTTCCAGCGGGAGGGGATGAGCAGTTCTTC
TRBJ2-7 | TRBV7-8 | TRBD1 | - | CASSRGQGAQRGAYEQYF | TGTGCCAGCAGCCGGGGACAGGGCGCCCAGCGGGGTGCCTACGAGCAGTACTTC
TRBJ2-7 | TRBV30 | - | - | CAWSREFEQYF | TGTGCCTGGAGTAGGGAGTTCGAGCAGTACTTC
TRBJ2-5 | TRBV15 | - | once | CATSRNRGQETQYF | TGTGCCACCAGCAGGAACCGGGGCCAAGAGACCCAGTACTTC
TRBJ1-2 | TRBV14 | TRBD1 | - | CASSPLVGTAGYTF | TGTGCCAGCAGTCCCTTAGTGGGGACAGCTGGCTACACCTTC
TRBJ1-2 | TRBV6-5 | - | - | CASSIFPNYGYTF | TGTGCCAGCAGCATTTTTCCTAACTATGGCTACACCTTC
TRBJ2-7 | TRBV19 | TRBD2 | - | CASSIQTSGSYEQYF | TGTGCCAGTAGTATTCAGACTAGCGGGAGCTACGAGCAGTACTTC
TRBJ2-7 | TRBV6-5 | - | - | CASTAGVTGEQYF | TGTGCCAGCACCGCCGGGGTTACTGGCGAGCAGTACTTC
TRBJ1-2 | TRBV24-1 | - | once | CATSDSGYGYTF | TGTGCCACCAGTGATTCAGGCTATGGCTACACCTTC
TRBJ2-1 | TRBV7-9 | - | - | CASSSGGHYNEQFF | TGTGCCAGCAGCTCAGGAGGGCACTACAATGAGCAGTTCTTC
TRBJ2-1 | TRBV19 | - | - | CASSIGPGVPYNEQFF | TGTGCCAGTAGTATAGGTCCGGGAGTCCCCTACAATGAGCAGTTCTTC
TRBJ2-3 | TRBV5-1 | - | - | CASSLIGSGRKSDTQYF | TGCGCCAGCAGCTTAATCGGGAGTGGCAGGAAGTCAGATACGCAGTATTTT
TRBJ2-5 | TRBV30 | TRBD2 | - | CATKRQRDFQETQYF | TGTGCCACAAAGAGACAGCGGGACTTTCAAGAGACCCAGTACTTC
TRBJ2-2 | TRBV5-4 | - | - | CASSSGTWAGELFF | TGTGCCAGCAGCTCTGGGACATGGGCCGGGGAGCTGTTTTTT
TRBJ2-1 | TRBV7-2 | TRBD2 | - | CASSPTSGRGNEQFF | TGTGCCAGCAGCCCCACTAGCGGGAGGGGGAATGAGCAGTTCTTC
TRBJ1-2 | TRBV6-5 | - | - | CASSLGVGGGYTF | TGTGCCAGCAGTTTGGGGGTAGGGGGTGGCTACACCTTC
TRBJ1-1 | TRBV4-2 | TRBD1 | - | CASSDRGSATEAFF | TGTGCCAGCAGTGACAGGGGGTCGGCCACTGAAGCTTTCTTT
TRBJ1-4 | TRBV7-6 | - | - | CASSLTGTEKLFF | TGTGCCAGCAGCTTAACAGGGACGGAAAAACTGTTTTTT
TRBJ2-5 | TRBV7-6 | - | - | CASSLAFGQLQETQYF | TGTGCCAGCAGCTTAGCCTTTGGACAGCTCCAAGAGACCCAGTACTTC
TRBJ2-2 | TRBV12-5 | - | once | CASGLVPKDRNTGELFF | TGTGCTAGTGGTTTGGTACCGAAGGACAGAAACACCGGGGAGCTGTTTTTT
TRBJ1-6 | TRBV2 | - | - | CASRATGNSPLHF | TGTGCCAGCAGGGCAACAGGGAATTCACCCCTCCACTTT
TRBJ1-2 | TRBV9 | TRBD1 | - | CASSVDRGDYGYTF | TGTGCCAGCAGCGTGGACAGGGGGGACTATGGCTACACCTTC
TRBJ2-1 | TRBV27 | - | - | CASSLGGSSYNEQFF | TGTGCCAGCAGTTTAGGGGGGAGCTCCTACAATGAGCAGTTCTTC
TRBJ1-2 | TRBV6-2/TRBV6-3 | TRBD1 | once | CASSPTATGARGYTF | TGTGCCAGCAGCCCTACCGCGACAGGGGCGAGAGGCTACACCTTC
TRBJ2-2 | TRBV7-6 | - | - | CASSLARIAETGELFF | TGTGCCAGCAGCTTAGCGCGGATAGCTGAGACCGGGGAGCTGTTTTTT
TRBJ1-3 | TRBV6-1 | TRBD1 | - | CASSLDRGDGNTIYF | TGTGCCAGCAGCCTTGACAGGGGAGATGGAAACACCATATATTTT
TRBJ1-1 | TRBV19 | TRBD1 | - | CASSIPQGVAFF | TGTGCCAGTAGTATACCACAGGGGGTGGCTTTCTTT